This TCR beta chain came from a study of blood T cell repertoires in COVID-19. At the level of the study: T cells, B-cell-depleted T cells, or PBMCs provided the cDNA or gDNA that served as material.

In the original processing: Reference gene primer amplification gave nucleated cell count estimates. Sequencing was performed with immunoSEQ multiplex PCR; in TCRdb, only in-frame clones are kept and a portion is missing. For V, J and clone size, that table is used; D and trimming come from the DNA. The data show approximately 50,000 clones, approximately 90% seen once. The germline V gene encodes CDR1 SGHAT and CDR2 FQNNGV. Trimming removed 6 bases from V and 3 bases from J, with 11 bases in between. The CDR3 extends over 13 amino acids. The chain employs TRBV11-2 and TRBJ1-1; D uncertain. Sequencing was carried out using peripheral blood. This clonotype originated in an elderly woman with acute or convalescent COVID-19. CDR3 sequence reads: CASRFARDTEAFF. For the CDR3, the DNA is TGTGCCAGCAGATTCGCACGGGACACTGAAGCTTTCTTT.